The sequence of this T cell receptor beta chain was determined in a study of blood T cell repertoires in COVID-19. At the level of the study: Sites in the United States, Italy and Spain provided acute and convalescent COVID-19 samples.

V lost 5 bases and J 5 bases, leaving 19 bases between the germline ends. Germline values: CDR1 SEHNR, CDR2 FQNEAQ (reference sequence). The CDR3 spans 15 residues. The study drew participants aged about 18 to 89 years from some 24 US areas. This clone came up once. Per the original methods: Nucleated cell counts were estimated from reference gene primer amplification. TCRdb keeps only in-frame clones here, not all; method: immunoSEQ multiplex PCR. The V and J calls and clone size were taken over from that table, and D and trimming were inferred from the DNA. Of 200,000 or so clones listed, approximately 89% were seen once; the top ten hold around 3.6%.

This sequence joins TRBV7-9 and TRBJ2-7; D might be TRBD2 (5 bases). Sequencing was performed on PBMCs or T cells enriched from blood (not recorded which). The receptor comes from a woman aged 25-40 years who had been exposed to COVID-19. CDR3 sequence (DNA): TGTGCCAGCAGCCCTAACCCGTCGGGGTACCACGAGCAGTACTTC. Translated, it gives CASSPNPSGYHEQYF.